These T cell receptor beta chains were read from a single sample in a study of long-term antiretroviral therapy in people with HIV. The data were produced by immunoSEQ multiplex PCR, yet TCRdb's version contains in-frame clones alone and is incomplete. This sample has 30,000 to 40,000 clones, with around 80% found just once. Specimen: unsorted PBMCs, collected 3.1 years after starting antiretroviral therapy. These receptors came from a woman in her fifties or sixties with HIV. CDR3s include the opening cysteine and the closing phenylalanine or tryptophan. A D gene is named only where the DNA matches it firmly. Some rows mark clone size as missing; the rest say once, few, many or name a class of expanded clone.

j_call v_call clone_size d_call cdr3_nt cdr3_aa
TRBJ1-6 TRBV25-1 . . TGTGCCAGCAGTGAAGGGGGGGCATCACCCCTCCACTTT CASSEGGASPLHF
TRBJ2-2 TRBV19 few . TGTGCCAGTAGGCCTAGCCGGACCGGGGAGCTGTTTTTT CASRPSRTGELFF
TRBJ2-2 TRBV15 once . TGTGCCACCAGCAGAATCGGGACCCGGGAGCTGTTTTTT CATSRIGTRELFF
TRBJ2-3 TRBV29-1 . . TGCAGCGTTGCAGGGCTTTTCACAGATACGCAGTATTTT CSVAGLFTDTQYF
TRBJ2-7 TRBV5-1 . . TGCGCCAGCAGCTGGGGTGGGGGCGGAGACTACGAGCAGTACTTC CASSWGGGGDYEQYF
TRBJ2-7 TRBV9 . TRBD2 TGTGCCAGCAGTCGGACTAGCGGGGGAGACGAGCAGTACTTC CASSRTSGGDEQYF
TRBJ1-2 TRBV2 . . TGTGCCAGCAGTGAAGCGCGGACCCTTGGAGCCGGCTACACCTTC CASSEARTLGAGYTF
TRBJ2-7 TRBV10-2 once . TGCGCCAGCACCGGGGGAGGTCGGGGGCGCTTCCACGAGCAGTACTTC CASTGGGRGRFHEQYF
TRBJ1-2 TRBV14 . . TGTGCCAGCAGCCCCGGGCGTGGCTATGGCTACACCTTC CASSPGRGYGYTF
TRBJ1-2 TRBV5-6 . . TGTGCCAGCAGCTTTTCTACTGGGGGCTACACCTTC CASSFSTGGYTF
TRBJ2-7 TRBV28 . TRBD2 TGTGCCAGCAGTCTCGGGACTAGCGGGGGTTACGAGCAGTACTTC CASSLGTSGGYEQYF
TRBJ2-3 TRBV15 . TRBD2 TGTGCCACAGAACCCTCGGGGGGGCTTCGAGATACGCAGTATTTT CATEPSGGLRDTQYF
TRBJ2-6 TRBV7-9 . . TGTGCCAGCAGCTTATGGGGAGCATACCCTGGGGCCAACGTCCTGACTTTC CASSLWGAYPGANVLTF
TRBJ1-2 TRBV6-5 . . TGTGCCAGCAGTGAGACGGTTAACTATGGCTACACCTTC CASSETVNYGYTF
TRBJ2-1 TRBV29-1 . . TGCAGCGTTGTATTCTCGTCCTACAATGAGCAGTTCTTC CSVVFSSYNEQFF
TRBJ1-6 TRBV25-1 once . TGTGCCAGCAGTGAAGTTCGCTCCTATAATTCACCCCTCCACTTT CASSEVRSYNSPLHF
TRBJ1-2 TRBV11-2 . . TGTGCCAGCAGCTTTTGGGGACGGACGGGGGGGTATGGCTACACCTTC CASSFWGRTGGYGYTF
TRBJ1-6 TRBV19 . . TGTGCCAGTAGTATACTGGGTGTGACAGGAGATTCACCCCTCCACTTT CASSILGVTGDSPLHF
TRBJ1-2 TRBV6-5 few . TGTGCCAGCAGATTCAACAGGGACGCCTATGGCTACACCTTC CASRFNRDAYGYTF
TRBJ1-1 TRBV7-9 . . TGTGCCAGCAGCTTAACCCCGAACACTGAAGCTTTCTTT CASSLTPNTEAFF
TRBJ1-4 TRBV25-1 . TRBD1 TGTGCCAGCGCAGGACAGGGGATGATTGAAAAACTGTTTTTT CASAGQGMIEKLFF
TRBJ1-3 TRBV20-1 few . TGCAGTGCCACAGAGGGAAACACCATATATTTT CSATEGNTIYF
TRBJ2-3 TRBV9 . . TGTGCCAGCAGCGTCCGGGACTCCAGCACAGATACGCAGTATTTT CASSVRDSSTDTQYF
TRBJ2-5 TRBV11-2 once . TGTGCCAGCAGCCCCGGTAGGCGACTCCAAGAGACCCAGTACTTC CASSPGRRLQETQYF
TRBJ2-3 TRBV9 . . TGTGCCAGCAGCCCCCCCGGGGGCTCCACAGATACGCAGTATTTT CASSPPGGSTDTQYF
TRBJ1-3 TRBV11-2 . . TGTGCCAGCAGCTTCGCTTCATTCCGAGACACCATATATTTT CASSFASFRDTIYF
TRBJ2-3 TRBV5-1 . TRBD2 TGCGCCAGCAGCTCTAGCGGGGGGGGCACAGATACGCAGTATTTT CASSSSGGGTDTQYF
TRBJ2-3 TRBV12-2 . . TGTGCAAGTCGCTTAGGGGGGACGCAGTATTTT CASRLGGTQYF
TRBJ2-3 TRBV4-1 . . TGCGCCAGCAGCCAAGGTTGGCGGGATGAAGATACGCAGTATTTT CASSQGWRDEDTQYF
TRBJ1-3 TRBV2 . . TGTGCCAGCACCGGAATCCGGGACTGGACACTCTCTGGAAACACCATATATTTT CASTGIRDWTLSGNTIYF
TRBJ2-5 TRBV5-6 . TRBD2 TGTGCCAGCGCTCGTGCGGGGGTTGTCTTTTTGGAGACCCAGTACTTC CASARAGVVFLETQYF
TRBJ1-5 TRBV6-5 . . TGTGCCAGCCGATCACAAGGGCTCAATCAGCCCCAGCATTTT CASRSQGLNQPQHF
TRBJ1-1 TRBV5-4 . . TGTGCCAGCACCCTCGGACAGTTAGAAGCTTTCTTT CASTLGQLEAFF
TRBJ1-2 TRBV5-1 once . TGCGCCAGCAGCTTGGGACAGCCTCCTAACTATGGCTACACCTTC CASSLGQPPNYGYTF
TRBJ1-1 TRBV5-1 few . TGCGCCAGCAGCGCCATGGAGAACACTGAAGCTTTCTTT CASSAMENTEAFF
TRBJ1-1 TRBV14 . TRBD1 TGTGCCAGCAGCCAAGGTGGACAGGGGAAGAACACTGAAGCTTTCTTT CASSQGGQGKNTEAFF
TRBJ1-2 TRBV30 . . TGTGCCTGGAGTGTGTCAGGGTTTGGCTACACCTTC CAWSVSGFGYTF
TRBJ1-4 TRBV14 . TRBD1 TGTGCCAGCAGCCAAGAAGGGACAGGGAGGGCAAAACTGTTTTTT CASSQEGTGRAKLFF
TRBJ1-5 TRBV29-1 . . TGCAGCGCCTCATACGGCAATCAGCCCCAGCATTTT CSASYGNQPQHF
TRBJ2-7 TRBV6-6 once TRBD2 TGTGCCAGCAGACCCCCTAGCGGGGGACACTACGAGCAGTACTTC CASRPPSGGHYEQYF
TRBJ1-2 TRBV7-9 . TRBD1 TGTGCCAGCAGCTCCCGGACAGGGAATTACTATGGCTACACCTTC CASSSRTGNYYGYTF
TRBJ1-6 TRBV6-6 . . TGTGCCAGCGGAAGCTCCTATAATTCACCCCTCCACTTT CASGSSYNSPLHF
TRBJ1-2 TRBV7-9 . . TGTGCCAGCAGCTTAGCGTTAGCCCTTCCTCGGGACTCAGCCTATGGCTACACCTTC CASSLALALPRDSAYGYTF
TRBJ2-5 TRBV7-2 . . TGTGCCAGCAGCTTCAAGAGGGGATCGGAGACCCAGTACTTC CASSFKRGSETQYF
TRBJ2-3 TRBV6-5 . . TGTGCCAGCAGTTATCGTGGGATAGATACGCAGTATTTT CASSYRGIDTQYF
TRBJ2-4 TRBV5-4 . . TGTGCCAGCAGCCAGATAGGACAGACTCTAGCCAAAAACATTCAGTACTTC CASSQIGQTLAKNIQYF
TRBJ1-2 TRBV5-1 . . TGCGCCAGCAGCTTGGACGGAGGAAACTATGGCTACACCTTC CASSLDGGNYGYTF
TRBJ2-7 TRBV5-1 . . TGCGCCAGCAGCTTGACCAGAGGCGAGCAGTACTTC CASSLTRGEQYF
TRBJ2-5 TRBV7-2 . . TGTGCCAGCAGACGACCGGGCCTAGTTGAGACCCAGTACTTC CASRRPGLVETQYF
TRBJ2-3 TRBV11-2 . TRBD1 TGTGCCAGCAGCTCCCAAGGGGGCGGCCCCACAGATACGCAGTATTTT CASSSQGGGPTDTQYF